Below are 11 T cell receptor beta chains sequenced from a single sample in a study of regulatory T cells in long-lasting Graves disease. Time point defined: persistent/refractory GD, antithyroid drugs over 5 years with positive TRAb. Making the TCR library involved RNA that had been extracted from PBMCs. Researchers made TCR beta libraries by using iRepertoire HTBI primers and running Arm-PCR on CDR3 regions. A single record per CDR3 protein comes from TCRdb applying MiXCR to the multiplex PCR reads. The sample lists more than 300,000 distinct CDR3 sequences, roughly 20% occurring once. The sample consisted of peripheral blood mononuclear cells (PBMCs), taken when the disease was refractory, from a patient treated with antithyroid drugs. These receptors originate from a woman aged 40 to 49 with Graves disease.

This clonotype was seen many times. The chain recombines TRBV7-6 with TRBJ2-7, with 8 positions matching TRBD2. CDR3 size: 13 residues. Germline values: CDR1 SGHVS, CDR2 FNYEAQ. Trimming at V came to 5 bases and at J to 6 bases, leaving 6 bases not matched to a gene. In nucleotides, the CDR3 is TGTGCCAGCAGCCCAATTCTAGCGGGCGAGCAGTACTTC. Protein sequence: CASSPILAGEQYF.

This clonotype was recorded at least ten times. The chain joins TRBV27 to TRBJ1-2; 9 bases are a match to TRBD1. Germline trimming cut 5 bases from V and 7 bases from J; bases unmatched to any gene: 8. The CDR3 loop spans 14 amino acids. Germline CDR1 is MNHEY and CDR2 is SMNVEV (reference sequence). The CDR3, as DNA: TGTGCCAGCAGTCCCCGGGACAGGGCTCCTGGCTACACCTTC. Translation gives CASSPRDRAPGYTF.

This clonotype has ten or more counts. The genes are TRBV20-1 and TRBJ1-1; the D is unclear. CDR3 size: 14 residues. Germline V gene sequence: CDR1 DFQATT, CDR2 SNEGSKA (reference sequence). V lost 1 base and J lost 2, with 11 bases in between. The CDR3 sequence: CSARAGNLNTEAFF. CDR3 coding DNA: TGCAGTGCTAGAGCCGGGAACCTAAACACTGAAGCTTTCTTT.

This clonotype turned up a few times. Relative to the germline gene, one junction end is altered; a read error may explain this. V and J are TRBV5-1 and TRBJ2-5; 9 bases are shared with TRBD1. The CDR3 spans 14 residues. The germline V gene has CDR1 SGHRS and CDR2 YFSETQ. DNA of the CDR3: TGTGCCAGCAGCTGGGGACAGGGAGAAGAGACCCAGTACTTC. It specifies CASSWGQGEETQYF.

Details on this clonotype: This may arise from a read error, as a much more abundant clone is one base away. The CDR3: CASSFSRKGYTF. DNA of the CDR3: TGTGCCAGCAGTTTCTCGCGCAAAGGCTACACCTTC. The rearrangement links TRBV6-5 to TRBJ1-2; D gene uncertain. CDR1 and CDR2 (germline): MNHEY, SVGAGI. The CDR3 has 12 residues. Trimming stripped 4 bases from V and 8 bases from J, with 11 bases between.

The chain employs TRBV30 and TRBJ2-5, with D uncertain. Germline lookup yields CDR1 GTSNPN and CDR2 SVGIG (reference sequence). Trimming removed 2 bases from V and 5 bases from J, with 15 bases in between. The CDR3 sequence is 14 residues long. CDR3 nucleotide sequence: TGTGCCTGGAGTACGCCGGCGTTAAGGGAGACCCAGTACTTC. It yields the protein CAWSTPALRETQYF.

This clonotype came up a few times. This rearrangement joins TRBV29-1 to TRBJ2-7; tentative D call: TRBD2 (6 bases). The CDR3 loop spans 12 amino acids. CDR1 SQVTM and CDR2 ANQGSEA come from the germline V gene. V was pared by 5 bases and J by 5 bases, with 13 bases between. CDR3 protein: CSVRRASDEQYF. In DNA, the CDR3 is TGCAGCGTTAGGAGGGCTTCTGACGAGCAGTACTTC.

This clonotype was counted many times. This rearrangement joins TRBV6-1 to TRBJ2-5; TRBD1 agrees at 7 bases. Germline V gene sequence: CDR1 MNHNS, CDR2 SASEGT. V dropped 4 bases and J dropped 4; count of bases not matched to a gene: 3. The CDR3 totals 13 residues. In nucleotides, the CDR3 is TGTGCCAGCAGTGGGGACAGCAGAGAGACCCAGTACTTC. Translated: CASSGDSRETQYF.

This clonotype showed up many times. The chain recombines TRBV27 with TRBJ1-1; no reliable D call. The CDR3 has 15 amino acids. V lost 5 bases to trimming and J lost 3 bases, with 16 bases between them. The germline V gene encodes CDR1 MNHEY and CDR2 SMNVEV (reference sequence). DNA for the CDR3: TGTGCCAGCAGTCCATCAGCCGGAGGGTACACTGAAGCTTTCTTT. It yields the protein CASSPSAGGYTEAFF.

The chain employs TRBV20-1 and TRBJ1-5; unclear D gene. Looked up from germline, CDR1 is DFQATT and CDR2 is SNEGSKA (reference sequence). The CDR3 covers 15 residues. Trimming removed 3 bases at V and 0 bases at J, with 12 bases between. CDR3 sequence (DNA): TGCAGTGCTAGTCTCAGTTCATTTAGCAATCAGCCCCAGCATTTT. It is translated as CSASLSSFSNQPQHF.

Details on this clonotype: A read error likely explains this, since a far larger clone differs by one base. This chain links TRBV6-1 with TRBJ2-7; TRBD1 agrees at 8 bases. V was pared by 4 bases and J by 1 base, with 3 bases of the junction left unmatched. The CDR3 is 14 amino acids. The germline gives CDR1 MNHNS, CDR2 SASEGT. The CDR3 DNA reads TGTGCCAGCAGTGGGACAGGGCTATCCTACGAGCAGTACTTC. This translates into CASSGTGLSYEQYF.